This T cell receptor beta chain was sequenced in a study of blood T cells in healthy people across ages. It was with a sample-barcoded 5' primer and a J-beta primer mix that a second PCR of about 6 to 12 cycles was run. Every cDNA molecule carried a tag from a template-switch adaptor bearing 12 random nucleotides. TCRdb re-derived calls from the 5' RACE reads in MiXCR, one entry per CDR3 protein. The data show 630,000 or so distinct CDR3 sequences, with 25% to 30% seen just once and 15% to 19% held by the top ten. The V and J ends lost 4 bases and 11 bases, in that order; junction bases with no gene match: 9. CDR1 is LGHNA and CDR2 is YSLEER in the germline V gene. The CDR3 is 15 amino acids. Peripheral blood, around 9.4 milliliters per donor, was collected. Per sample, a minimum of 7 million PBMCs were isolated. This clonotype was seen a handful of times. A read error is possible here, since a much larger clone lies one base away.

The source of this sequence is a woman aged 80 or older in good health. The chain couples TRBV4-3 to TRBJ2-5, with 14 bases that match TRBD2. Specimen: blood. CDR3 nucleotides: TGCGCCAGCAGCCGGGGACTAGCGGGGGAGAATGAGCAGTACTTC. Its protein product is CASSRGLAGENEQYF.